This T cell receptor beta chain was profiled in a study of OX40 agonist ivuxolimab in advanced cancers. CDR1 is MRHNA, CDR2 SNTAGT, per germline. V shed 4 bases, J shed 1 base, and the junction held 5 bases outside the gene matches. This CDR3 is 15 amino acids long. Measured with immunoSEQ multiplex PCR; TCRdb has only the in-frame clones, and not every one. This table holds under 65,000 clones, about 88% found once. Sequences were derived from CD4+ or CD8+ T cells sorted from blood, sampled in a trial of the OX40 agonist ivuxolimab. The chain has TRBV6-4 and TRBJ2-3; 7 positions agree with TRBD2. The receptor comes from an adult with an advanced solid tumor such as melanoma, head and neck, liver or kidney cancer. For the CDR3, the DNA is TGTGCCAGCAGTGTTAGCGGGCAACGCACAGATACGCAGTATTTT. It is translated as CASSVSGQRTDTQYF.